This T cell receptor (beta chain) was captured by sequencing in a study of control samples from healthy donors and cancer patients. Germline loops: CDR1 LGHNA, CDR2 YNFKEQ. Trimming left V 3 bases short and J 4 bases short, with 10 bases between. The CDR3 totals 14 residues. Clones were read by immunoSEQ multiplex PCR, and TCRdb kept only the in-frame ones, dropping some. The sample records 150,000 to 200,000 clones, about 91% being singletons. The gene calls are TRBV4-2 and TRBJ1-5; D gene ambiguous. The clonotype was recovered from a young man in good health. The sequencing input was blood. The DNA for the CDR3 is TGTGCCAGCAGCCAGGCAGGAGGTAATCAGCCCCAGCATTTT. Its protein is CASSQAGGNQPQHF.